This TCR beta chain appears in the sequencing data of a study of blood T cells in healthy people across ages. Study-level results: Among T cells, TCR beta diversity per million cells dropped roughly linearly as age rose. Diversity was higher, and naive CD4+ cells more numerous, in long-lived donors than in aged donors.

Through a sample-barcoded 5' primer and a J-beta primer mix, a second PCR was run for about 7 to 12 cycles. Every cDNA was tagged by a template-switch adaptor with 12 random nucleotides. Every individual sample yielded 3 million or more paired-end reads (each containing CDR3). MiXCR, applied by TCRdb to the 5' RACE reads, yields one record per CDR3 protein. This table holds 600,000 or so distinct CDR3 sequences, around half found once. With respect to this clonotype: As yet, its antigen is unknown.

The CDR3 extends over 14 amino acids. Looked up from germline, CDR1 is SGHRS and CDR2 is YFSETQ. Sequenced sample: blood. This TCR was recovered from an elderly man in good health. This sequence joins TRBV5-1 and TRBJ2-7, with no clear D. TRBJ2-5 explains the end of the DNA better; the J call may be wrong. The CDR3 DNA reads TGCGCCAGCAGCTACGCCGGAGTGGCAGAGACCCAGTACTTC. Translated: CASSYAGVAETQYF.